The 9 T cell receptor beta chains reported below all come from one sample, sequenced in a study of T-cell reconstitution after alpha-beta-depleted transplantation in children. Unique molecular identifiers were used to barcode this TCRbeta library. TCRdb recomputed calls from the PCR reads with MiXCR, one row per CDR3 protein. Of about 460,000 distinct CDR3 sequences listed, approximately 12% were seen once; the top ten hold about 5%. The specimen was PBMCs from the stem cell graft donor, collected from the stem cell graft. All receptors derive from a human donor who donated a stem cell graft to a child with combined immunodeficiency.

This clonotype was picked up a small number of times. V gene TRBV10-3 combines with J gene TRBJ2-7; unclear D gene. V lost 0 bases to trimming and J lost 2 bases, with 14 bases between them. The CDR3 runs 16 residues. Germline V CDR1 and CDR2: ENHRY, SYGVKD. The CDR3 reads CAISESAAIRPYEQYF. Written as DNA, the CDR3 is TGTGCCATCAGTGAGTCGGCAGCCATCCGCCCCTACGAGCAGTACTTC.

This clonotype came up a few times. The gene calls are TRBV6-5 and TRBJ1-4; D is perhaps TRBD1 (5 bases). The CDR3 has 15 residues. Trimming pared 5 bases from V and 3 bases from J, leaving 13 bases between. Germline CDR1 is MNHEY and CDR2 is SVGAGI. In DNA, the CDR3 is TGTGCCAGCAGTCATTCCTGGGGGGCTAATGAAAAACTGTTTTTT. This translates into CASSHSWGANEKLFF.

The CDR3 DNA reads as TGTGCCAGCAGCTTACGCAGGGCAACCTGGGACGAGCAGTACTTC. Amino acid sequence: CASSLRRATWDEQYF. The rearrangement links TRBV7-2 to TRBJ2-7, with D possibly being TRBD1 (5 bases). The V end was cut by 2 bases, the J end by 5 bases, with 16 bases between. The CDR3 is made up of 15 amino acids. Per the germline V gene, CDR1 is SGHTA and CDR2 is FQGNSA. Using reference TRBV7-2 and TRBJ2-7 for the parts outside the CDR3, the full variable domain is GAGVSQSPSNKVTEKGKDVELRCDPISGHTALYWYRQSLGQGLEFLIYFQGNSAPDKSGLPSDRFSAERTGGSVSTLTIQRTQQEDSAVYLCASSLRRATWDEQYFGPGTRLTVT.

CDR3 protein: CAWSADRPPVSPLHF. CDR3 DNA sequence: TGTGCCTGGAGTGCCGACAGGCCGCCGGTTTCACCCCTCCACTTT. V is TRBV30 and J is TRBJ1-6; a possible D gene is TRBD1 (6 bases). The CDR3 totals 15 residues. Deletions cut 1 base from V and 9 bases from J, with 16 bases between. From germline, CDR1 is GTSNPN and CDR2 SVGIG (reference sequence).

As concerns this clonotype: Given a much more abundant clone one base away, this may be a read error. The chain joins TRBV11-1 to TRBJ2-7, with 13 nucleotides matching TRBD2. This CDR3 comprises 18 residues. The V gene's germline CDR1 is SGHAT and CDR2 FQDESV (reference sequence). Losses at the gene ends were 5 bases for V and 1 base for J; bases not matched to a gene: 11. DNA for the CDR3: TGTGCCAGCAGCCCCCGGGCAAGGACTAGCGGGAGTTCCTACGAGCAGTACTTC. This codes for CASSPRARTSGSSYEQYF.

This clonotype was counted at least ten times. CDR3 in DNA: TGCAGTGCTAAGCGGGGGTACGAGCAGTACTTC. Its translation is CSAKRGYEQYF. The rearrangement links TRBV20-1 to TRBJ2-7, with TRBD2 identical over 8 bases. V trimming: 4 bases; J trimming: 4 bases; junction bases outside the gene matches: 0. Germline V gene sequence: CDR1 DFQATT, CDR2 SNEGSKA (reference sequence). The CDR3 extends over 11 amino acids.

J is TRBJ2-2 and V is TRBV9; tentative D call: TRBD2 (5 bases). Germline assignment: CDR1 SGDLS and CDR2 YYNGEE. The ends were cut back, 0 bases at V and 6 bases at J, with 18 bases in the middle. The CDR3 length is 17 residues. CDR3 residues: CASSVAVGRGIAGELFF. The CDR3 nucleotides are TGTGCCAGCAGCGTAGCTGTGGGGAGAGGGATCGCCGGGGAGCTGTTTTTT.

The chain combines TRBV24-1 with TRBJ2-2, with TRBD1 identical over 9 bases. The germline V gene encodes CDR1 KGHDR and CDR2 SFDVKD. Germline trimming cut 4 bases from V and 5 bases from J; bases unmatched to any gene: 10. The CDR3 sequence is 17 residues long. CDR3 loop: CATSDPHRGTGTGELFF. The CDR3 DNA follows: TGTGCCACCAGTGACCCACATCGGGGGACAGGGACCGGGGAGCTGTTTTTT.

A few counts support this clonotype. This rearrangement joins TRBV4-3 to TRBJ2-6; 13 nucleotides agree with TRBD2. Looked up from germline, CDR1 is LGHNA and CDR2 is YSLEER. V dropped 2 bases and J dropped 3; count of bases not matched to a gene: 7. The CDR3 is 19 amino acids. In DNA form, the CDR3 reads TGCGCCAGCAGCCAAAAAGGACTAGCGGGAGTTTTTGGGGCCAACGTCCTGACTTTC. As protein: CASSQKGLAGVFGANVLTF.